This is a list of T cell receptor beta chains from one sample in a study of blood T cell repertoires in COVID-19. The table came from immunoSEQ multiplex PCR; TCRdb's copy has only in-frame clones and leaves some out. The top ten hold 2.5% of the sample, which has around 130,000 clones, about nine tenths seen once. Sequencing was done on a sample of peripheral blood. The receptors were sampled from a human donor with COVID-19, enrolled during active disease. The donor label of this sample is uncertain. Both conserved end residues are part of each CDR3. The order of the fields is clone size, D gene, J gene, V gene, CDR3 protein, CDR3 DNA. D genes are given only for firm matches. Size is stated for part of the rows, as once, few or many counts, or as a class when the clone is expanded.

>once|.|TRBJ1-4|TRBV28
CASSDGHSTNEKLFF
TGTGCCAGCAGTGACGGACACTCAACTAATGAAAAACTGTTTTTT
>.|.|TRBJ1-1|TRBV6-6
CASSRPRTEAFF
TGTGCCAGCAGTCGACCGAGAACTGAAGCTTTCTTT
>once|TRBD2|TRBJ2-7|TRBV4-1
CASSHLAGGYEQYF
TGCGCCAGCAGCCACCTAGCGGGGGGGTACGAGCAGTACTTC
>.|.|TRBJ1-3|TRBV2
CASSESPYTIYF
TGTGCCAGCAGCGAGAGTCCCTACACCATATATTTT
>.|TRBD1|TRBJ1-3|TRBV6-5
CASGQGPYGNTIYF
TGTGCCAGCGGACAGGGGCCTTATGGAAACACCATATATTTT
>.|.|TRBJ2-7|TRBV7-9
CASSPTSPYEQYF
TGTGCCAGCAGCCCAACATCCCCCTACGAGCAGTACTTC
>.|TRBD2|TRBJ2-1|TRBV30
CAWSYSGSPTRFF
TGTGCCTGGAGTTATAGCGGGAGCCCCACCAGGTTCTTC
>once|TRBD2|TRBJ2-7|TRBV10-3
CAISGLGGNEQYF
TGTGCCATCAGTGGCCTGGGGGGGAACGAGCAGTACTTC
>.|.|TRBJ1-2|TRBV6-1
CASSFGQTGYTF
TGTGCCAGCAGCTTCGGACAGACCGGCTACACCTTC
>.|TRBD1|TRBJ1-1|TRBV5-1
CASSLWTGTNTEAFF
TGCGCCAGCAGCTTGTGGACAGGTACGAACACTGAAGCTTTCTTT
>.|TRBD1|TRBJ1-2|TRBV5-1
CASSSGTGAAYGYTF
TGCGCCAGCAGCTCCGGGACAGGGGCGGCCTATGGCTACACCTTC
>.|TRBD2|TRBJ2-2|TRBV3-1/TRBV3-2
CASSPGSGGDGELFF
TGTGCCAGCAGCCCTGGGAGCGGGGGGGACGGGGAGCTGTTTTTT
>.|TRBD2|TRBJ2-7|TRBV6-1
CASSEDLAGLADKGSYEQYF
TGTGCCAGCAGTGAGGACCTCGCGGGGCTAGCGGATAAGGGCTCCTACGAGCAGTACTTC
>.|.|TRBJ2-6|TRBV28
CASSNFFGYRVSGANVLTF
TGTGCCAGCAGCAACTTCTTCGGGTACAGGGTGTCTGGGGCCAACGTCCTGACTTTC
>.|.|TRBJ2-2|TRBV6-1
CASSERSPRGASRSGELFF
TGTGCCAGCAGTGAAAGATCCCCCCGGGGGGCCTCCAGGTCCGGGGAGCTGTTTTTT
>.|.|TRBJ1-2|TRBV5-1
CASSLLPPGASGYGYTF
TGCGCCAGCAGCTTGCTTCCCCCCGGAGCTTCTGGCTATGGCTACACCTTC
>.|TRBD2|TRBJ2-7|TRBV7-2
CASSRSGGLSYEQYF
TGTGCCAGCAGCCGTAGCGGGGGGCTTTCCTACGAGCAGTACTTC
>.|TRBD2|TRBJ2-5|TRBV7-9
CASSLPFRTSGETQYF
TGTGCCAGCAGCTTACCGTTCCGGACTAGCGGGGAGACCCAGTACTTC
>.|TRBD1|TRBJ1-3|TRBV18
CASSPRGQAPYF
TGTGCCAGCTCACCACGCGGACAGGCCCCATATTTT
>once|.|TRBJ2-1|TRBV7-9
CAKEETNNEQFF
TGTGCCAAAGAGGAGACGAACAATGAGCAGTTCTTC
>.|.|TRBJ1-1|TRBV11-2
CASSLIAGGDTEAFF
TGTGCCAGCAGCTTAATCGCAGGAGGGGACACTGAAGCTTTCTTT
>.|.|TRBJ1-6|TRBV5-1
CASSLAGTSSLHF
TGCGCCAGCAGCTTGGCCGGGACATCTTCCCTCCACTTT
>.|TRBD1|TRBJ2-2|TRBV4-2
CASSPRQGANTGELFF
TGTGCCAGCAGCCCTCGACAGGGGGCGAACACCGGGGAGCTGTTTTTT
>.|.|TRBJ1-1|TRBV15
CATSGEAGALNTEAFF
TGTGCCACCAGCGGAGAAGCAGGGGCCCTGAACACTGAAGCTTTCTTT
>.|TRBD1|TRBJ1-1|TRBV5-5
CASSLVGQGWTEAFF
TGTGCCAGCAGCTTGGTGGGACAGGGTTGGACTGAAGCTTTCTTT
>.|.|TRBJ2-5|TRBV11-2
CASSFGQQETQYF
TGTGCCAGCAGCTTTGGACAGCAAGAGACCCAGTACTTC
>.|TRBD1|TRBJ1-5|TRBV2
CASSSDRESFQPQHF
TGTGCCAGCAGTTCGGACAGGGAGTCCTTTCAGCCCCAGCATTTT
>once|.|TRBJ1-5|TRBV5-1
CASSLGNAGRNQPQHF
TGCGCCAGCAGCTTGGGAAACGCAGGCCGCAATCAGCCCCAGCATTTT
>.|.|TRBJ1-5|TRBV19
CASSIGAGGNQPQHF
TGTGCCAGTAGTATAGGGGCCGGGGGCAATCAGCCCCAGCATTTT
>.|.|TRBJ1-2|TRBV7-9
CASSLQGDYGYTF
TGTGCCAGCAGCTTACAGGGTGACTATGGCTACACCTTC
>.|TRBD1|TRBJ1-2|TRBV9
CASSSQDRNGYTF
TGTGCCAGCAGCTCACAGGACAGGAATGGCTACACCTTC
>.|TRBD2|TRBJ2-3|TRBV18
CASSPKRGRTDTQYF
TGTGCCAGCTCACCTAAGCGGGGACGCACAGATACGCAGTATTTT
>.|TRBD2|TRBJ2-7|TRBV27
CASSRLAGGSGEQYF
TGTGCCAGCAGTCGACTAGCGGGAGGCTCGGGGGAGCAGTACTTC
>.|TRBD1|TRBJ1-1|TRBV20-1
CSASNRGGTEAFF
TGCAGTGCTAGTAACAGGGGAGGAACTGAAGCTTTCTTT
>.|TRBD1|TRBJ2-5|TRBV11-3
CASSLGQRSEETQYF
TGTGCCAGCAGCTTGGGACAGAGAAGTGAAGAGACCCAGTACTTC
>.|.|TRBJ2-3|TRBV6-6
CATAVGGRTDTQYF
TGTGCCACAGCGGTGGGGGGTCGCACAGATACGCAGTATTTT
>.|.|TRBJ1-2|TRBV4-2
CASSQDLDRSNYGYTF
TGTGCCAGCAGCCAAGATCTGGACAGAAGTAACTATGGCTACACCTTC
>.|.|TRBJ1-6|TRBV27
CASRGTRGSSYNSPLHF
TGTGCCAGCAGAGGAACACGTGGGAGCTCCTATAATTCACCCCTCCACTTT
>.|TRBD1|TRBJ1-2|TRBV27
CASSSYRDSDVYGYTF
TGTGCCAGCAGTTCGTATCGGGACAGTGACGTCTATGGCTACACCTTC
>.|TRBD1|TRBJ2-7|TRBV19
CASRGQGSSYEQYF
TGTGCCAGTAGGGGACAGGGATCCTCCTACGAGCAGTACTTC
>.|TRBD1|TRBJ2-6|TRBV10-3
CAGAGTGGIGANVLTF
TGTGCCGGGGCCGGGACAGGGGGCATTGGGGCCAACGTCCTGACTTTC
>.|.|TRBJ2-7|TRBV11-3
CASSLVGGNPWEEQYF
TGTGCCAGCAGCTTAGTCGGCGGGAACCCTTGGGAGGAGCAGTACTTC
>.|.|TRBJ1-2|TRBV11-2
CASSSLDGYGYTF
TGTGCCAGCAGCTCTCTAGACGGATATGGCTACACCTTC
>.|TRBD2|TRBJ2-5|TRBV5-1
CASSLRTSGSSEETQYF
TGCGCCAGCAGCTTGAGGACTAGCGGGAGTAGTGAAGAGACCCAGTACTTC
>.|TRBD1|TRBJ1-3|TRBV6-1
CASSEGWTGERRNTIYF
TGTGCCAGCAGTGAAGGGTGGACAGGGGAGAGGCGAAACACCATATATTTT
>.|TRBD2|TRBJ2-7|TRBV9
CASSPGLAGTYEQYF
TGTGCCAGCAGCCCGGGACTAGCCGGGACCTACGAGCAGTACTTC
>.|.|TRBJ2-5|TRBV27
CASSPRVSGTQYF
TGTGCCAGCAGCCCACGGGTGAGCGGGACCCAGTACTTC
>.|.|TRBJ1-3|TRBV3-1/TRBV3-2
CASSQSGTIYF
TGTGCCAGCAGTCAGTCGGGCACCATATATTTT
>few|TRBD2|TRBJ2-7|TRBV4-2
CASSQDLTSTWYEQYF
TGTGCCAGCAGCCAAGATCTGACTAGCACTTGGTACGAGCAGTACTTC
>.|TRBD1|TRBJ2-3|TRBV2
CASGTGISDTQYF
TGTGCCAGCGGGACAGGGATTTCGGATACGCAGTATTTT
>.|.|TRBJ2-7|TRBV6-5
CASSYVQGSNYEQYF
TGTGCCAGCAGTTACGTACAGGGCTCGAATTACGAGCAGTACTTC
>.|TRBD2|TRBJ2-3|TRBV7-9
CASSLGGLDTDTQYF
TGTGCCAGCAGCTTAGGGGGACTAGACACAGATACGCAGTATTTT
>.|TRBD1|TRBJ1-5|TRBV11-3
CASSPGQGDNQPQHF
TGTGCCAGCAGCCCCGGACAGGGGGACAATCAGCCCCAGCATTTT